The 28 T cell receptor beta chains below come from one sample, sequenced in a study of T cell changes during pregnancy in multiple sclerosis. Method: immunoSEQ multiplex PCR; TCRdb's copy keeps in-frame clones and lacks some. The sample contains roughly 97,000 clones, approximately 90% of which appear only once. Sequenced here: peripheral blood, sampled in the second trimester of pregnancy. Receptors originate from a female donor in good health, enrolled as a control in a pregnancy study.

The rearrangement links TRBV7-2 to TRBJ1-2; 7 positions agree with TRBD1. CDR3 size: 14 residues. J was trimmed by 8 bases and V by 4 bases; bases with no gene match: 10. Germline CDR1 reads SGHTA; CDR2 reads FQGNSA. DNA of the CDR3: TGTGCCAGCAGCTCCCCGGGACAGATCTCCGGCTACACCTTC. Amino acid sequence: CASSSPGQISGYTF.

CDR3 DNA sequence: TGTGCCAGCAGCTTGGACAGGTGGGTCTCCTACGAGCAGTACTTC. As protein: CASSLDRWVSYEQYF. This sequence joins TRBV28 and TRBJ2-7, with 7 positions matching TRBD1. The J segment lost 0 bases and the V segment lost 6 bases, leaving 8 bases of the junction unmatched. The CDR3 contains 15 residues. Germline V gives CDR1 MDHEN, CDR2 SYDVKM.

The chain links TRBV28 to TRBJ1-1; D possibly corresponds to TRBD1 (6 bases). CDR3 size: 13 residues. The germline CDR1 and CDR2 sequences are MDHEN and SYDVKM. The germline V and J ends were trimmed by 4 bases and 7 bases, with 13 bases remaining between them. CDR3: CASSSPRGLEAFF. In DNA, the CDR3 is TGTGCCAGCAGTTCCCCCAGGGGTCTTGAAGCTTTCTTT.

A single count supports this clone. V usage is TRBV9 and J usage is TRBJ1-4; D is perhaps TRBD1 (5 bases). The germline V gene has CDR1 SGDLS and CDR2 YYNGEE. V lost 0 bases, J lost 7 bases, and 16 bases lay in between. This CDR3 is built from 16 residues. CDR3 in DNA: TGTGCCAGCAGCGTAGGGACACAAAACAAAGGTGAAAAACTGTTTTTT. It encodes CASSVGTQNKGEKLFF.

The J gene is TRBJ2-5, the V gene TRBV2; D remains ambiguous. The CDR3 spans 12 residues. CDR1 is SNHLY and CDR2 is FYNNEI in the germline V gene. Trimming pared 6 bases from V and 4 bases from J, leaving 9 bases between. The CDR3 DNA follows: TGTGCCAGCAGCAAGCTTTCAGAGACCCAGTACTTC. Translated: CASSKLSETQYF.

In this sample, this clone turned up a few times. The sample carries other DNA sequences with the same CDR3. The chain couples TRBV18 to TRBJ2-7; 9 bases are shared with TRBD1. This CDR3 is 16 amino acids long. Looked up from germline, CDR1 is KGHSH and CDR2 is LQKENI. After removal of 3 bases from V and 4 bases from J, the junction contained 10 bases not matched to a gene. CDR3 nucleotide sequence: TGTGCCAGCTCACCTCCGGGACAGGGTTCACCTTACGAGCAGTACTTC. It is translated as CASSPPGQGSPYEQYF.

The rearrangement uses TRBV18 and TRBJ1-1, with D perhaps matching TRBD1 (5 bases). This CDR3 has 13 amino acids. V lost 5 bases and J lost 0, with 7 bases in between. CDR1 KGHSH and CDR2 LQKENI come from the germline V gene. The CDR3 reads CASSSTVNTEAFF. The CDR3 nucleotides read TGTGCCAGCTCATCGACAGTGAACACTGAAGCTTTCTTT.

The rearrangement uses TRBV29-1 and TRBJ1-2, with D tentatively TRBD1 (6 bases). Trimming pared 6 bases from V and 3 bases from J, leaving 8 bases between. The CDR3 length is 11 residues. The V gene's germline CDR1 is SQVTM and CDR2 ANQGSEA. The CDR3 DNA reads as TGCAGCGTGGACAGATACTATGGCTACACCTTC. Protein product: CSVDRYYGYTF.

V usage is TRBV6-1 and J usage is TRBJ1-1; tentative D call: TRBD1 (5 bases). Trimming cost V 7 bases and J 1 base, with 10 bases left between them. Per germline, CDR1 MNHNS and CDR2 SASEGT. The CDR3 covers 13 residues. The CDR3 spells CASIPTGNTEAFF. The CDR3 DNA reads as TGTGCCAGCATCCCAACAGGGAACACTGAAGCTTTCTTT.

The J gene is TRBJ1-2, the V gene TRBV4-1, with a weak D call TRBD1 (6 bases). The CDR3 is made up of 15 amino acids. Germline CDR1 reads MGHRA; CDR2 reads YSYEKL. V gave up 1 base and J gave up 5 bases, with 14 bases separating them. CDR3 DNA: TGCGCCAGCAGCCAAGGGGCAGGGGACGCTTATGGCTACACCTTC. Translation gives CASSQGAGDAYGYTF.

The gene calls are TRBV6-1 and TRBJ1-1; tentatively, D is TRBD1 (5 bases). The CDR3 runs 14 residues. V was cut by 1 base and J by 3 bases, with 9 bases left in between. CDR1 MNHNS and CDR2 SASEGT come from the germline V gene. The CDR3 region is CASSEVRGDTEAFF. In DNA, the CDR3 is TGTGCCAGCAGTGAAGTAAGGGGCGACACTGAAGCTTTCTTT.

The rearrangement joins TRBV6-1 to TRBJ1-6; a weak D match, TRBD1 (5 bases). This CDR3 contains 17 residues. The ends were cut back, 3 bases at V and 5 bases at J, with 17 bases in the middle. Germline CDR1 reads MNHNS; CDR2 reads SASEGT. The CDR3: CASSDLARGEDNSPLHF. CDR3 DNA sequence: TGTGCCAGCAGTGATTTAGCAAGGGGCGAGGATAATTCACCCCTCCACTTT.

This clone was seen only a few times. The chain uses TRBV7-6 and TRBJ2-3, with TRBD2 matching 10 bases. Per the germline V gene, CDR1 is SGHVS and CDR2 is FNYEAQ. V trimming: 8 bases; J trimming: 1 base; junction bases outside the gene matches: 6. The CDR3 sequence is 15 residues long. The CDR3 DNA follows: TGTGCCAGCGGTCCTAGCGGGGGCGGCACAGATACGCAGTATTTT. Protein: CASGPSGGGTDTQYF.

The chain carries TRBV6-5 and TRBJ2-3; 11 bases line up with TRBD2. Germline-derived CDR1 and CDR2 are MNHEY and SVGAGI. The J segment lost 9 bases and the V segment lost 4 bases, leaving 12 bases of the junction unmatched. This CDR3 is built from 16 residues. CDR3 amino acids: CASSLMFSGGASTQYF. CDR3 DNA sequence: TGTGCCAGCAGTTTAATGTTTAGCGGGGGGGCAAGCACGCAGTATTTT.

V usage is TRBV6-6 and J usage is TRBJ2-7; 12 bases match TRBD2. The germline gives CDR1 MNHNY, CDR2 SVGAGI (reference sequence). The length of the CDR3 is 16 residues. Trimming cost V 2 bases and J 5 bases; bases outside gene matches: 7. The CDR3 region is CASSYPRGTSGHEQYF. CDR3 DNA: TGTGCCAGCAGTTACCCCCGTGGGACTAGCGGGCACGAGCAGTACTTC.

The chain links TRBV25-1 to TRBJ2-7; D perhaps matches TRBD1 (6 bases). V lost 1 base and J 3 bases, leaving 16 bases between the germline ends. This CDR3 has 16 residues. Germline V gives CDR1 MGHDK, CDR2 SYGVNS. This chain's CDR3 is CASSEWGRGRGYEQYF. The CDR3 DNA reads TGTGCCAGCAGTGAATGGGGCAGGGGTAGGGGCTACGAGCAGTACTTC.

The table lists this clone with a count of one. The chain joins TRBV4-1 to TRBJ2-7; 9 positions agree with TRBD1. This CDR3 has 17 residues. Losses at the gene ends were 2 bases for V and 5 bases for J; bases not matched to a gene: 13. Germline CDR1 MGHRA, CDR2 YSYEKL. The DNA of the CDR3 is TGCGCCAGCAGCCAATCCAATACAGGGGGCGCGCAGAACGAGCAGTACTTC. Translation: CASSQSNTGGAQNEQYF.

Details on this clone: Mismatch with germline at one junction end may stem from a read error. This chain connects TRBV29-1 to TRBJ2-5; 7 bases line up with TRBD2. The CDR3 length is 11 residues. The germline V gene has CDR1 SQVTM and CDR2 ANQGSEA. The CDR3 spells CGVWGGETQYF. The CDR3 DNA follows: TGCGGCGTTTGGGGGGGGGAGACCCAGTACTTC.

This chain connects TRBV6-4 to TRBJ2-1; perhaps TRBD2 as D (5 bases). Trimming shortened V by 0 bases and J by 9 bases, and 9 bases separated the two germline ends. This CDR3 comprises 13 residues. In germline, CDR1 is MRHNA, CDR2 SNTAGT. This CDR3 is CASSDSFRGEQFF. The CDR3 DNA is TGTGCCAGCAGTGACTCGTTCCGGGGTGAGCAGTTCTTC.

CDR3: CASSQDLPAANYGYTF. CDR3 DNA: TGCGCCAGCAGCCAAGATCTCCCGGCGGCTAACTATGGCTACACCTTC. J is TRBJ1-2 and V is TRBV4-1; D is unresolved. V gave up 0 bases and J gave up 0 bases, with 11 bases separating them. In germline, CDR1 is MGHRA, CDR2 YSYEKL. The CDR3 covers 16 residues.

This clone occurred once. This chain links TRBV5-5 with TRBJ2-7; weak D call: TRBD2 (5 bases). The CDR3 has 16 residues. In germline, CDR1 is SGHKS, CDR2 YYEKEE (reference sequence). Trimming pared 0 bases from V and 2 bases from J, leaving 15 bases between. CDR3 loop: CASSLGGEEAAYEQYF. The CDR3 DNA follows: TGTGCCAGCAGCTTGGGCGGTGAGGAGGCTGCCTACGAGCAGTACTTC. Filled out from reference TRBV5-5 and TRBJ2-7, the complete variable domain reads DAGVTQSPTHLIKTRGQQVTLRCSPISGHKSVSWYQQVLGQGPQFIFQYYEKEERGRGNFPDRFSARQFPNYSSELNVNALLLGDSALYLCASSLGGEEAAYEQYFGPGTRLTVT.

A single count supports this clone. The CDR3 DNA reads TGTGCCAGCAGTTACAGGGGGGGTTGGACTGAAGCTTTCTTT. Encoded protein: CASSYRGGWTEAFF. The chain uses TRBV27 and TRBJ1-1; 8 bases agree with TRBD1. CDR1 is MNHEY, CDR2 SMNVEV, per germline (reference sequence). The CDR3 runs 14 residues. J was trimmed by 5 bases and V by 4 bases; bases with no gene match: 6.

The V gene is TRBV7-6, the J gene TRBJ1-1, with a possible D match to TRBD1 (6 bases). CDR1 and CDR2 from the germline V gene are SGHVS and FNYEAQ. The CDR3 extends over 16 amino acids. Trimming removed 5 bases at V and 3 bases at J, with 19 bases between. In nucleotides, the CDR3 is TGTGCCAGCAGCCCTCGCTTAGGACAGAAATACACTGAAGCTTTCTTT. Translated: CASSPRLGQKYTEAFF.

The J gene is TRBJ1-2, the V gene TRBV27, with 9 nucleotides matching TRBD1. Germline values: CDR1 MNHEY, CDR2 SMNVEV (reference sequence). CDR3 size: 15 residues. V lost 7 bases to trimming and J lost 1 base; unmatched junction nucleotides: 7. The CDR3 loop reads CASTPGQGLNYGYTF. CDR3 bases: TGTGCCAGCACCCCGGGACAGGGCCTTAACTATGGCTACACCTTC.

This sequence joins TRBV27 and TRBJ1-5; D unresolved. Germline V gene lookup returns CDR1 MNHEY and CDR2 SMNVEV (reference sequence). The CDR3 consists of 14 residues. V lost 2 bases, J lost 1 base, and 6 bases lay in between. DNA of the CDR3: TGTGCCAGCAGTTTAACGGGGAGCAATCAGCCCCAGCATTTT. Residues: CASSLTGSNQPQHF.

The chain combines TRBV6-4 with TRBJ2-6, with TRBD2 as a possible D gene (7 bases). Per the germline V gene, CDR1 is MRHNA and CDR2 is SNTAGT. V was clipped by 6 bases and J by 2 bases, with 14 bases between them. CDR3 length equals 16 residues. As DNA, the CDR3 is TGTGCCAGCAGCGCCGAGGGGGGGGCTGGGGCCAACGTCCTGACTTTC. Amino acid sequence: CASSAEGGAGANVLTF.

V and J are TRBV4-3 and TRBJ2-3; TRBD2 might be the D (5 bases). The CDR3 is made up of 16 amino acids. Trimming removed 1 base from V and 0 bases from J, with 11 bases in between. Germline V CDR1 and CDR2: LGHNA, YSLEER. CDR3 sequence (DNA): TGCGCCAGCAGCCAAGGGGAGCGGACTAGCACAGATACGCAGTATTTT. Protein: CASSQGERTSTDTQYF.

V usage is TRBV9 and J usage is TRBJ1-3; D may be TRBD1 (6 bases). The V and J ends lost 3 bases and 2 bases respectively, with 6 bases between them. Germline CDR1 SGDLS, CDR2 YYNGEE. The CDR3 sequence is 13 residues long. The CDR3 DNA reads as TGTGCCAGCAGCGACAGGGCTGGAAACACCATATATTTT. Translated: CASSDRAGNTIYF.